What follows are 21 T cell receptor beta chains derived from one specimen sequenced in a study of shared clonotypes between healthy human individuals. Repertoires were generated with immunoSEQ multiplex PCR, while TCRdb's copy carries only in-frame clones and drops some. Among 2 million to 2.5 million clones listed, roughly 95% were seen once. Naive CD8 cells lacked CD45RO and underwent positive selection for CCR7, leaving out terminally differentiated effector memory CD45RA+ cells. The specimen sequenced was naive CD8+ T cells sorted from blood. These receptors all come from a man younger than 30 in good health.

This rearrangement joins TRBV15 to TRBJ2-2; TRBD2 matches at 13 bases. With 1 base clipped from V and 0 bases from J, the junction kept 14 bases outside the gene matches. Germline lookup yields CDR1 LNHNV and CDR2 YYDKDF (reference sequence). The CDR3 loop spans 22 amino acids. The CDR3 spells CATSRGRTSGSRRSANTGELFF. CDR3 bases: TGTGCCACCAGCAGAGGCCGGACTAGCGGGAGTCGGAGATCCGCGAACACCGGGGAGCTGTTTTTT.

The chain uses TRBV13 and TRBJ2-1; no reliable D call. Trimming removed 5 bases from V and 15 bases from J, with 14 bases in between. Germline assignment: CDR1 PRHDT and CDR2 FYEKMQ (reference sequence). This CDR3 contains 11 residues. This CDR3 is CASSLARLRFF. DNA for the CDR3: TGTGCCAGCAGCCTGGCGAGGTTGAGGTTCTTC. The full variable domain, with the rest looked up from reference TRBV13 and TRBJ2-1, is AAGVIQSPRHLIKEKRETATLKCYPIPRHDTVYWYQQGPGQDPQFLISFYEKMQSDKGSIPDRFSAQQFSDYHSELNMSSLELGDSALYFCASSLARLRFFGPGTRLTVL.

A note on this clone: Other DNA sequences within the sample encode an identical CDR3. The chain links TRBV4-1 to TRBJ2-3; D is ambiguous. Germline V gene lookup returns CDR1 MGHRA and CDR2 YSYEKL. The CDR3 sequence is 13 residues long. Trimming removed 1 base from V and 1 base from J, with 3 bases in between. This CDR3 reads CASSQGRTDTQYF. CDR3 nucleotides: TGCGCCAGCAGCCAAGGCCGCACAGATACGCAGTATTTT.

J is TRBJ1-2 and V is TRBV9, with no clear D. Trimming stripped 3 bases from V and 3 bases from J, with 15 bases between. Germline values: CDR1 SGDLS, CDR2 YYNGEE. The CDR3 covers 15 residues. The chain's CDR3 is CASSGAPEEDYGYTF. The CDR3 nucleotides read TGTGCCAGCAGCGGGGCCCCGGAGGAGGACTATGGCTACACCTTC.

Points on this clone: The same CDR3 arises from other DNA sequences in this sample as well. The rearrangement uses TRBV5-1 and TRBJ2-7, with D perhaps TRBD1 (5 bases). Deletions cut 0 bases from V and 1 base from J, with 11 bases between. The CDR3 runs to 15 residues. Looked up from germline, CDR1 is SGHRS and CDR2 is YFSETQ. In DNA form, the CDR3 reads TGCGCCAGCAGCTTGGGGCAGGGATTGTCCTACGAGCAGTACTTC. Amino acid sequence: CASSLGQGLSYEQYF.

This clone was picked up one time. The chain employs TRBV7-9 and TRBJ2-7, with 7 bases matching TRBD1. CDR1 is SEHNR, CDR2 FQNEAQ, per germline (reference sequence). The junction had 9 bases not matched to a gene; V was cut back by 0 bases and J by 4 bases. The CDR3 is made up of 16 amino acids. The CDR3 DNA sequence: TGTGCCAGCAGCTTAGCGCTGACAGGGCCCCTTTACGAGCAGTACTTC. It encodes CASSLALTGPLYEQYF.

J is TRBJ2-7 and V is TRBV9; D may correspond to TRBD1 or TRBD2 (6 bases each). The CDR3 totals 13 residues. From germline, CDR1 is SGDLS and CDR2 YYNGEE. V lost 2 bases and J lost 6, with 12 bases in between. The CDR3 DNA reads as TGTGCCAGCAGCGTGGGCGAGGGGGGCGAGCAGTACTTC. Protein sequence: CASSVGEGGEQYF.

This chain joins TRBV5-1 and TRBJ1-4; D not resolved. Trimming removed 0 bases from V and 4 bases from J, with 7 bases in between. Germline CDR1 and CDR2: SGHRS and YFSETQ. The CDR3 has 14 amino acids. CDR3 nucleotide sequence: TGCGCCAGCAGCTTGGACAACTTTAATGAAAAACTGTTTTTT. Amino acid sequence: CASSLDNFNEKLFF. The full variable domain, rest sourced from reference TRBV5-1 and TRBJ1-4, is KAGVTQTPRYLIKTRGQQVTLSCSPISGHRSVSWYQQTPGQGLQFLFEYFSETQRNKGNFPGRFSGRQFSNSRSEMNVSTLELGDSALYLCASSLDNFNEKLFFGSGTQLSVL.

V gene TRBV10-2 combines with J gene TRBJ2-3; the D gene is possibly TRBD2 (5 bases). The CDR3 loop spans 14 amino acids. Germline lookup yields CDR1 WSHSY and CDR2 SAAADI. Between the trimmed V and J ends, which lost 4 bases and 0 bases, there was a span of 8 bases. The DNA for the CDR3 is TGCGCCAGCAGTGGCTGGACTAGCACAGATACGCAGTATTTT. It translates to CASSGWTSTDTQYF.

The chain couples TRBV15 to TRBJ2-7; D gene ambiguous. The V gene lost 0 bases and the J gene lost 3 bases, with 12 bases spanning the gap. This CDR3 is built from 15 residues. Per germline, CDR1 LNHNV and CDR2 YYDKDF (reference sequence). CDR3 residues: CATSRDGASSYEQYF. The CDR3 nucleotides are TGTGCCACCAGCAGAGATGGTGCCAGTAGCTACGAGCAGTACTTC.

The V call is TRBV11-2, the J call TRBJ2-7, with 7 bases identical to TRBD2. V was pared by 5 bases and J by 2 bases, with 6 bases of the junction left unmatched. The germline gives CDR1 SGHAT, CDR2 FQNNGV. This CDR3 has 14 amino acids. The DNA for the CDR3 is TGTGCCAGCAGCACTCACGGGGGGACCTACGAGCAGTACTTC. This sequence encodes CASSTHGGTYEQYF.

The J gene is TRBJ2-3, the V gene TRBV4-1; no reliable D call. The CDR3 is 15 residues long. Trimming removed 1 base from V and 0 bases from J, with 8 bases in between. Germline V gives CDR1 MGHRA, CDR2 YSYEKL. CDR3 sequence (DNA): TGCGCCAGCAGCCAAGTAGGAATTAGCACAGATACGCAGTATTTT. Translated, it gives CASSQVGISTDTQYF.

This rearrangement joins TRBV5-1 to TRBJ2-7, with D unclear. This CDR3 is 14 amino acids long. Deletions cut 0 bases from V and 4 bases from J, with 11 bases between. The germline gives CDR1 SGHRS, CDR2 YFSETQ. DNA for the CDR3: TGCGCCAGCAGCTTGGGGGAAACTTTTTACGAGCAGTACTTC. Translated, it gives CASSLGETFYEQYF.

The chain joins TRBV4-1 to TRBJ2-7; TRBD1 matches at 10 bases. The CDR3 runs 16 residues. The germline gives CDR1 MGHRA, CDR2 YSYEKL. V dropped 1 base and J dropped 3; count of bases not matched to a gene: 6. The CDR3 sequence is CASSQAPGTGVYEQYF. In DNA form, the CDR3 reads TGCGCCAGCAGCCAAGCGCCCGGGACAGGGGTCTACGAGCAGTACTTC.

The CDR3 nucleotides read TGTGCCAGCTCACCGTCTCGACAGGTAGCCCAGTACTTC. Protein: CASSPSRQVAQYF. This chain connects TRBV18 to TRBJ2-5, with D possibly being TRBD1 (6 bases). The length of the CDR3 is 13 residues. The V gene's germline CDR1 is KGHSH and CDR2 LQKENI. Trimming pared 3 bases from V and 9 bases from J, leaving 14 bases between. Drawing the rest from reference TRBV18 and TRBJ2-5, the complete variable domain is NAGVMQNPRHLVRRRGQEARLRCSPMKGHSHVYWYRQLPEEGLKFMVYLQKENIIDESGMPKERFSAEFPKEGPSILRIQQVVRGDSAAYFCASSPSRQVAQYFGPGTRLLVL.

This clone was observed a single time. This sequence joins TRBV5-6 and TRBJ2-3; tentatively, D is TRBD1 (5 bases). The CDR3 length is 14 residues. CDR1 and CDR2 (germline): SGHDT, YYEEEE. Trimming took 3 bases from V and 2 from J, leaving 10 bases between them. This CDR3 reads CASSSQTDTDTQYF. The CDR3 DNA follows: TGTGCCAGCAGCTCCCAGACAGACACAGATACGCAGTATTTT.

This CDR3 reads CASSLVAISGSVVSSNEQYF. CDR3 in DNA: TGTGCCAGCAGCTTAGTTGCGATTAGCGGGAGTGTAGTTTCGAGTAACGAGCAGTACTTC. The chain recombines TRBV7-6 with TRBJ2-7; 9 bases match TRBD2. The V gene end was trimmed by 1 base and the J gene end by 5 bases; junction bases not matched to a gene: 21. The germline V gene encodes CDR1 SGHVS and CDR2 FNYEAQ. This CDR3 contains 20 residues.

The J gene is TRBJ2-5, the V gene TRBV7-9; D might be TRBD1 (6 bases). Per the germline V gene, CDR1 is SEHNR and CDR2 is FQNEAQ (reference sequence). This CDR3 has 15 residues. Trimming pared 2 bases from V and 1 base from J, leaving 11 bases between. CDR3 in amino acids: CASSLKGVSQETQYF. CDR3 nucleotides: TGTGCCAGCAGCTTAAAGGGGGTCTCCCAAGAGACCCAGTACTTC. The entire variable domain, with the rest obtained from reference TRBV7-9 and TRBJ2-5, is as follows: DTGVSQNPRHKITKRGQNVTFRCDPISEHNRLYWYRQTLGQGPEFLTYFQNEAQLEKSRLLSDRFSAERPKGSFSTLEIQRTEQGDSAMYLCASSLKGVSQETQYFGPGTRLLVL.

As for this clone: The identical CDR3 is also encoded by other nucleotide sequences in the sample. The chain employs TRBV5-4 and TRBJ2-5, with D possibly TRBD2 on 6 matching bases. V was cut by 4 bases and J by 3 bases, with 10 bases left in between. Per the germline V gene, CDR1 is SGHNT and CDR2 is YYREEE (reference sequence). The CDR3 spans 13 residues. CDR3 bases: TGTGCCAGCAGCCTGCCGGGGGAAGAGACCCAGTACTTC. Translated: CASSLPGEETQYF.

The rearrangement joins TRBV29-1 to TRBJ2-1, with 9 nucleotides matching TRBD2. Germline CDR1 is SQVTM and CDR2 is ANQGSEA. J was trimmed by 3 bases and V by 0 bases; bases with no gene match: 3. This CDR3 is 15 amino acids long. This CDR3 reads CSVEDAGGNYNEQFF. DNA for the CDR3: TGCAGCGTTGAAGATGCGGGGGGGAACTACAATGAGCAGTTCTTC.

Remarks on this clone: Sequence at one end of the junction differs from germline and may be a read error. This sequence joins TRBV7-7 and TRBJ2-1; 7 bases are shared with TRBD2. CDR3 length: 16 amino acids. Germline values: CDR1 SSHAT, CDR2 FNYEAQ (reference sequence). The CDR3 reads CASSLRPGGTYNEQFF. CDR3 nucleotide sequence: TGTGCTAGCAGCTTACGGCCGGGGGGAACCTACAATGAGCAGTTCTTC.